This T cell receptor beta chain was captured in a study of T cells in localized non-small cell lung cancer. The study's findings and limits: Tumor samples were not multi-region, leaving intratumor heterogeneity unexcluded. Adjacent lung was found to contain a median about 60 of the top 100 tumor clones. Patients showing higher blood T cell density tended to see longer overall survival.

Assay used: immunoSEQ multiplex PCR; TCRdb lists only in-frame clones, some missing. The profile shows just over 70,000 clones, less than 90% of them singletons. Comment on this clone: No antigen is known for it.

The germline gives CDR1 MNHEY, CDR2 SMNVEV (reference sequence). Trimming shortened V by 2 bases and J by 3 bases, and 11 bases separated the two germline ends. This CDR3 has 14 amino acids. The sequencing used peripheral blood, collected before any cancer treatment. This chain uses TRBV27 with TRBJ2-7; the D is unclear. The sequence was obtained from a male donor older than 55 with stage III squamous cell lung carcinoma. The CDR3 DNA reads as TGTGCCAGCAGTTTAAGAAGGTTTAACTACGAGCAGTACTTC. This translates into CASSLRRFNYEQYF.